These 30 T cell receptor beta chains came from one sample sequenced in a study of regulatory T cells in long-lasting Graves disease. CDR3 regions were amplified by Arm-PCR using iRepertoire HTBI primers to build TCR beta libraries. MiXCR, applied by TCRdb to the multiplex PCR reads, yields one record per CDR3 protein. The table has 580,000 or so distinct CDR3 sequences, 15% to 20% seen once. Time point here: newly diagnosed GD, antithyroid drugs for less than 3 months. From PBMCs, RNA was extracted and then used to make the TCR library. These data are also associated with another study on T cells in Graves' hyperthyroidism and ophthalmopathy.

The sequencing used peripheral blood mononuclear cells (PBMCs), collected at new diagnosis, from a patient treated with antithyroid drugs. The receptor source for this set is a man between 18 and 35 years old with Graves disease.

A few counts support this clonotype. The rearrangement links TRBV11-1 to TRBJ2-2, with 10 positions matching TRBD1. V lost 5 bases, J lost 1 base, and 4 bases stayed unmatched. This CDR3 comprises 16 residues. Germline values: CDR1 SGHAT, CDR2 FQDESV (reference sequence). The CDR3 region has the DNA TGTGCCAGCAGCCCCCGGGACAGGGGGAACACCGGGGAGCTGTTTTTT. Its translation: CASSPRDRGNTGELFF.

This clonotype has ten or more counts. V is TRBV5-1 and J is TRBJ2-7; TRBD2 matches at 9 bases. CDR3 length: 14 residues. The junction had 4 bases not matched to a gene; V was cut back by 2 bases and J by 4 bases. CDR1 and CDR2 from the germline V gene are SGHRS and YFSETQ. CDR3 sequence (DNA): TGCGCCAGCAGCTTTAGCGGGAGTAGATACGAGCAGTACTTC. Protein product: CASSFSGSRYEQYF.

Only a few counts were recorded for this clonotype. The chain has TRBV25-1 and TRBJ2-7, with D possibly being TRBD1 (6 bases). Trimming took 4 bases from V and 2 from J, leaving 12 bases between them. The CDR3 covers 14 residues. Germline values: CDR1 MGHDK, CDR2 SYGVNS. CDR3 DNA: TGTGCCAGCAGTGCCGACAAGGGGGCCTACGAGCAGTACTTC. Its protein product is CASSADKGAYEQYF.

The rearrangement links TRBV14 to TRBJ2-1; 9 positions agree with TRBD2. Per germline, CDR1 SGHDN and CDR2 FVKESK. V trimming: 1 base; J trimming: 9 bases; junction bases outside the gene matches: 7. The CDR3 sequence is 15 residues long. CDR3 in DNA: TGTGCCAGCAGCCAAGGGGCGGGAGGGTCCGGTGAGCAGTTCTTC. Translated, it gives CASSQGAGGSGEQFF. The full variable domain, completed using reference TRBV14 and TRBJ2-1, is EAGVTQFPSHSVIEKGQTVTLRCDPISGHDNLYWYRRVMGKEIKFLLHFVKESKQDESGMPNNRFLAERTGGTYSTLKVQPAELEDSGVYFCASSQGAGGSGEQFFGPGTRLTVL.

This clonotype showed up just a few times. The CDR3 region has the DNA TGTGCCAGCAGCGTTGGGGCAGACGTCTATGGCTACACCTTC. Protein sequence: CASSVGADVYGYTF. V usage is TRBV9 and J usage is TRBJ1-2, with a tentative D call TRBD1 (5 bases). CDR3 size: 14 residues. The V end was cut by 2 bases, the J end by 4 bases, with 12 bases between. The germline V gene encodes CDR1 SGDLS and CDR2 YYNGEE.

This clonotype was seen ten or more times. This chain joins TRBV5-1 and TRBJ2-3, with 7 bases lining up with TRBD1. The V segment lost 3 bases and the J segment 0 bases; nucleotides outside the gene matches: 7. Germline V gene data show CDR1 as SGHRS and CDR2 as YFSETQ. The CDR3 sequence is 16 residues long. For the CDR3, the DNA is TGCGCCAGCAGCTATCATATGGGACAGAGCACAGATACGCAGTATTTT. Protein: CASSYHMGQSTDTQYF.

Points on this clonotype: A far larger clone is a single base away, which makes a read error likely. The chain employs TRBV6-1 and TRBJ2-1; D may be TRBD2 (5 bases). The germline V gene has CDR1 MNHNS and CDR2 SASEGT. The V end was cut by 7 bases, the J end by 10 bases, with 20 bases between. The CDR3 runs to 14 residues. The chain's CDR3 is CASKRRYISYEQFF. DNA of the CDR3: TGTGCCAGCAAGCGGCGGTATATCTCCTACGAGCAGTTCTTC.

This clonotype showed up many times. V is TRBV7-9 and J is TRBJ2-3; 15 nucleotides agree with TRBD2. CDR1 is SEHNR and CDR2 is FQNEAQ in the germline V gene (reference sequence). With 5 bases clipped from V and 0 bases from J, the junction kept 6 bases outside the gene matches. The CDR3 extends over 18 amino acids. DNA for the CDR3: TGTGCCAGCAGCCCCCGGACTAGCGGGAGGGCCAGCACAGATACGCAGTATTTT. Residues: CASSPRTSGRASTDTQYF.

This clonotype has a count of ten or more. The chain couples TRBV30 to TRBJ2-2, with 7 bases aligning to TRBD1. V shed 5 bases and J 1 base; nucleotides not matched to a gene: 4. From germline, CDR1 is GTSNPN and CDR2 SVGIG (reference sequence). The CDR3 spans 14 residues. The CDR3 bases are TGTGCCTGGGCCAGACAGGGGAACACCGGGGAGCTGTTTTTT. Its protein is CAWARQGNTGELFF.

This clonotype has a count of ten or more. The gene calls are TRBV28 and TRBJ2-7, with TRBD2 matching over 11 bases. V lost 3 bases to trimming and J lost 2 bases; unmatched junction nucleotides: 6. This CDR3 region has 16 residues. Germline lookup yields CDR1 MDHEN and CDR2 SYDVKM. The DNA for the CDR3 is TGTGCCAGCAGTTTGGGGACTAGCGGAGACCCCTACGAGCAGTACTTC. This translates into CASSLGTSGDPYEQYF.

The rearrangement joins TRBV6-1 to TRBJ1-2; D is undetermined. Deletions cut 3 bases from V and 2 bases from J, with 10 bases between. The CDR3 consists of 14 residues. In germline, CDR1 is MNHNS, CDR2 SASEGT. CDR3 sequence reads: CASSENGVNYGYTF. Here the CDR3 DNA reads TGTGCCAGCAGTGAGAACGGAGTCAACTATGGCTACACCTTC.

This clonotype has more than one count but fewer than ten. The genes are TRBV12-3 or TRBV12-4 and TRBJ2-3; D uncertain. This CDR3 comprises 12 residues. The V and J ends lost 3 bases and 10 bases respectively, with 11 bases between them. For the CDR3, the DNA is TGTGCCAGCAGTTTTTTGGGGTCAGCGCAGTATTTT. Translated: CASSFLGSAQYF.

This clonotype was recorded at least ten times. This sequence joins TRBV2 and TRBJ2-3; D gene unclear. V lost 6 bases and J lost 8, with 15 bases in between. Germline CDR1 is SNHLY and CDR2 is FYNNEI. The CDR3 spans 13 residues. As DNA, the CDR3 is TGTGCCAGCAGCCCCCAGGCAGGTGGTACGCAGTATTTT. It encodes CASSPQAGGTQYF. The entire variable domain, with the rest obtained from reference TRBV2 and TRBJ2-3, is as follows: EPEVTQTPSHQVTQMGQEVILRCVPISNHLYFYWYRQILGQKVEFLVSFYNNEISEKSEIFDDQFSVERPDGSNFTLKIRSTKLEDSAMYFCASSPQAGGTQYFGPGTRLTVL.

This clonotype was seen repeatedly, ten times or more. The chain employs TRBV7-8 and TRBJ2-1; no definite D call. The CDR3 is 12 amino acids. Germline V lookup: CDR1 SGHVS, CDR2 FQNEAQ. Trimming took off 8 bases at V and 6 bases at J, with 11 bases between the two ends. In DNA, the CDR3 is TGTGCCAGCGGTACCACCAGCAATGAGCAGTTCTTC. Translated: CASGTTSNEQFF.

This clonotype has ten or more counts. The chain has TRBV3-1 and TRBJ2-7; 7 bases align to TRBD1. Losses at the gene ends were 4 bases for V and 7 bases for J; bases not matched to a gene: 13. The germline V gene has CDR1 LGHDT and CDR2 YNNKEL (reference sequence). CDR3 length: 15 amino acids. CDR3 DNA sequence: TGTGCCAGCAGCCCAGAAGGACAGGCGGGCGAGGAGCAGTACTTC. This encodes CASSPEGQAGEEQYF.

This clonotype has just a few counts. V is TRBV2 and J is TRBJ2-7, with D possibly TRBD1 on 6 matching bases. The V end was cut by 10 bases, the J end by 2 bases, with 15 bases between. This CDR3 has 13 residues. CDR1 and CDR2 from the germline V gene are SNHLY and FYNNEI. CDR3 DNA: TGTGCCATCCACAGGGAAAAAACCTACGAGCAGTACTTC. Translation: CAIHREKTYEQYF.

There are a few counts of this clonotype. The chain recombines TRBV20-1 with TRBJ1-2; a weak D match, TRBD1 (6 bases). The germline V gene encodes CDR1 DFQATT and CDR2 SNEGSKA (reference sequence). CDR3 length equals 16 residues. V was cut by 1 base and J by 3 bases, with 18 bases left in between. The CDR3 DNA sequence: TGCAGTGCTAGAGGAGGAGGAGGGGGTAGCGACTATGGCTACACCTTC. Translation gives CSARGGGGGSDYGYTF.

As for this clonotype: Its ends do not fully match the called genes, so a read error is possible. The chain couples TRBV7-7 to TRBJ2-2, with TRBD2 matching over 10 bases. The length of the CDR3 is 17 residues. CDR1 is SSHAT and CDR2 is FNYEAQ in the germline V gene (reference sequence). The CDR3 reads CASSLAGGIEQPGELFF. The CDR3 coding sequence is TGTGCTAGCAGCTTAGCGGGGGGAATTGAACAACCCGGGGAGCTGTTTTTT.

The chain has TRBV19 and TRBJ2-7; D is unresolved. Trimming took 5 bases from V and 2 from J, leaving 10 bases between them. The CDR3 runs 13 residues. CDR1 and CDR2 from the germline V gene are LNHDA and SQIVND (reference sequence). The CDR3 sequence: CASSSAQTYEQYF. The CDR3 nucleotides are TGTGCCAGTAGTTCGGCCCAGACCTACGAGCAGTACTTC.

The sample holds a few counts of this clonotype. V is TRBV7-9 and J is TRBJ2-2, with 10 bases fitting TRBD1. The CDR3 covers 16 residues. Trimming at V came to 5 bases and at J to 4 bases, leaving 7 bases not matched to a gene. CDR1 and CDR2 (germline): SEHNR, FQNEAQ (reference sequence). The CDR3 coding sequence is TGTGCCAGCAGCCCGGGACAGGGGAGTTTCACCGGGGAGCTGTTTTTT. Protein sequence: CASSPGQGSFTGELFF.

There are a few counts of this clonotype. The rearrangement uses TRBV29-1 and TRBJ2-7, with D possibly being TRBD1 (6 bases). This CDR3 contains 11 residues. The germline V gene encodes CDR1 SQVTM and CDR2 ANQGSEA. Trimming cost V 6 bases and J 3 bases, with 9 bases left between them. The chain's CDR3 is CSVKDSYEQYF. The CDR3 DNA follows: TGCAGCGTCAAGGACAGCTACGAGCAGTACTTC.

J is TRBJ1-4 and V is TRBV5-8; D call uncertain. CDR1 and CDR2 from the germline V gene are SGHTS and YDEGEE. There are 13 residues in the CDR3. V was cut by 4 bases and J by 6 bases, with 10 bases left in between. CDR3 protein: CASSHSRHEKLFF. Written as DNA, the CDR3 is TGTGCCAGCAGCCACAGTAGGCATGAAAAACTGTTTTTT.

The CDR3 region has the DNA TGCAGTGCTAGAGATGCTGCGGTATACGAGCAGTACTTC. This codes for CSARDAAVYEQYF. The V gene is TRBV20-1, the J gene TRBJ2-7, with D uncertain. V was pared by 0 bases and J by 4 bases, with 10 bases between. CDR3 length equals 13 residues. Germline V gene sequence: CDR1 DFQATT, CDR2 SNEGSKA (reference sequence).

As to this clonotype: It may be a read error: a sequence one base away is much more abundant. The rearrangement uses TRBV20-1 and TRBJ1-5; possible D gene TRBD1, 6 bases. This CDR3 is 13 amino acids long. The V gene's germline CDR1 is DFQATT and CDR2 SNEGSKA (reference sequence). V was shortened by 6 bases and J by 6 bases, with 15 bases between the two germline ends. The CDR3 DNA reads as TGCAGTGCCCGTGGGGACATCAGTCAGCCCCAGCATTTT. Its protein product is CSARGDISQPQHF.

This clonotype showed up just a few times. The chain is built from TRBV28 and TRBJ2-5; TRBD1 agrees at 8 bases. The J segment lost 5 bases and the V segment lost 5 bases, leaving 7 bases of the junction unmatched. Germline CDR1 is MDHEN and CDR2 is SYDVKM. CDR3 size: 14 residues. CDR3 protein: CASSGTGAAETQYF. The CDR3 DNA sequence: TGTGCCAGCAGTGGGACAGGAGCCGCCGAGACCCAGTACTTC.

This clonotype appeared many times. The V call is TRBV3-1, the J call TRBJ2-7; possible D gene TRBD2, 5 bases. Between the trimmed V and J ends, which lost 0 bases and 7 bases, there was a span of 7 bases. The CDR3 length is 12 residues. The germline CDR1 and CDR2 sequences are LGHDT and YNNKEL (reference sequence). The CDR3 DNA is TGTGCCAGCAGCCAAGACCGCGGGGAGCAGTACTTC. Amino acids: CASSQDRGEQYF.

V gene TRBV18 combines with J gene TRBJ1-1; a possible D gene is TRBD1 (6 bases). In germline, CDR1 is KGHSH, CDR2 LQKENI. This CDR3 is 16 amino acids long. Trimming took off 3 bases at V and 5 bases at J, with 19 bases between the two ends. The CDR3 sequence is CASSPLEAGGATEAFF. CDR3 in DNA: TGTGCCAGCTCACCGTTGGAGGCGGGGGGCGCGACTGAAGCTTTCTTT.

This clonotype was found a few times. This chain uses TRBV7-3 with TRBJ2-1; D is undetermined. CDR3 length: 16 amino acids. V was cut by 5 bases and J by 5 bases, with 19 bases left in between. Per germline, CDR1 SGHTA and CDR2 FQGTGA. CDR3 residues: CASSPHLGAPHNEQFF. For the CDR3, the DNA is TGTGCCAGCAGCCCCCACTTAGGTGCACCCCACAATGAGCAGTTCTTC.

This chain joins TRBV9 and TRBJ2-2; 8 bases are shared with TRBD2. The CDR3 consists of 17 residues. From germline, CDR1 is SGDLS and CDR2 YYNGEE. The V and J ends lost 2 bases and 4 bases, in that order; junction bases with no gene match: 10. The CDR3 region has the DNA TGTGCCAGCAGCGTGGGACGGAGCGGGAGTGCCACCGGGGAGCTGTTTTTT. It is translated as CASSVGRSGSATGELFF.

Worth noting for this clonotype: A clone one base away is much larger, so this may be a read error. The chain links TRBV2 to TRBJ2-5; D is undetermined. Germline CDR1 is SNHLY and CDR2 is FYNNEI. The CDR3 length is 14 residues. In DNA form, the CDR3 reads TGTGCCAGCAGTGAAACGGGCCGCCGAGCGACCCGGTACTTC. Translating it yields CASSETGRRATRYF.